The following is a T cell receptor (beta chain) sequence with its context. The length of the CDR3 is 13 residues. Trimming took off 2 bases at V and 7 bases at J, with 11 bases between the two ends. The data belong to a study of blood T cell repertoires in COVID-19. Turning to the study itself: From the United States, Italy and Spain came samples of acute and convalescent COVID-19. PBMCs, B-cell-depleted T cells, or T cells were the source of the cDNA or gDNA that made up the material.

The authors' processing: Nucleated cell counts were estimated from reference gene primer amplification. Clones were sequenced by immunoSEQ multiplex PCR, and TCRdb holds only the in-frame ones, with some missing. V and J calls and clone size follow that table, whereas D and trimming were derived from the DNA. The sample includes about 110,000 clones, approximately 88% of them seen just once. Sequencing was done on a sample of peripheral blood. The TCR sequence derives from a woman aged 70-85 years with acute or convalescent COVID-19. The V call is TRBV12-3 or TRBV12-4, the J call TRBJ1-2, with a possible D match to TRBD1 (5 bases). CDR3 sequence: CASSLQGSGGYTF. CDR3 bases: TGTGCCAGCAGTTTACAGGGATCGGGTGGCTACACCTTC.